The 5 T cell receptor beta chains reported below all come from one sample, sequenced in a study of ipilimumab plus nivolumab after autologous stem cell transplantation. Method: immunoSEQ multiplex PCR; TCRdb's copy keeps in-frame clones and lacks some. The sample holds 20,000 to 25,000 clones; roughly 74% are singletons and the top ten take roughly 25%. This sample comprised PBMCs, obtained in a trial of ipilimumab plus nivolumab as post-transplant consolidation. These receptors all come from a male donor with diffuse large B-cell lymphoma.

The chain carries TRBV9 and TRBJ2-1; TRBD2 agrees at 11 bases. Germline V lookup: CDR1 SGDLS, CDR2 YYNGEE. There are 16 residues in the CDR3. The junction had 3 bases not matched to a gene; V was cut back by 2 bases and J by 2 bases. CDR3 coding DNA: TGTGCCAGCAGCGTTAGCGGGGGGGTGACCTACAATGAGCAGTTCTTC. Amino acids: CASSVSGGVTYNEQFF. The full variable domain, completed using reference TRBV9 and TRBJ2-1, is DSGVTQTPKHLITATGQRVTLRCSPRSGDLSVYWYQQSLDQGLQFLIQYYNGEERAKGNILERFSAQQFPDLHSELNLSSLELGDSALYFCASSVSGGVTYNEQFFGPGTRLTVL.

V is TRBV14 and J is TRBJ2-3; D uncertain. V lost 3 bases and J lost 4, with 17 bases in between. From germline, CDR1 is SGHDN and CDR2 FVKESK. CDR3 length: 16 amino acids. CDR3 loop: CASSHFFPLGPDTQYF. In nucleotides, the CDR3 is TGTGCCAGCAGCCACTTTTTCCCCTTAGGGCCAGATACGCAGTATTTT.

The genes are TRBV28 and TRBJ2-7, with D perhaps matching TRBD2 (5 bases). Trimming removed 3 bases at V and 4 bases at J, with 13 bases between. The CDR3 covers 14 residues. Germline CDR1 reads MDHEN; CDR2 reads SYDVKM. The chain's CDR3 is CASSFLGRGYEQYF. The CDR3 nucleotides are TGTGCCAGCAGTTTCCTAGGGAGAGGATACGAGCAGTACTTC.

About this clone itself: Other nucleotide sequences from this sample produce the same CDR3. The V call is TRBV6-1, the J call TRBJ2-3; possible D gene TRBD2, 6 bases. V gave up 6 bases and J gave up 5 bases, with 12 bases separating them. The V gene's germline CDR1 is MNHNS and CDR2 SASEGT. The CDR3 has 13 amino acids. CDR3 protein: CASRGGAIDTQYF. The CDR3 DNA reads as TGTGCCAGCAGAGGAGGGGCAATAGATACGCAGTATTTT.

V is TRBV29-1 and J is TRBJ1-1; 12 bases agree with TRBD1. Germline V gene data show CDR1 as SQVTM and CDR2 as ANQGSEA. V lost 4 bases and J lost 5; bases outside the gene matches: 8. This CDR3 comprises 15 residues. The CDR3 here is CSVGRDRGLGTEAFF. CDR3 DNA sequence: TGCAGCGTTGGGAGGGACAGGGGGCTCGGGACTGAAGCTTTCTTT.